Listed below are T cell receptor beta chains from one sample, sequenced in a study of blood T cell repertoires in COVID-19. Profiled with immunoSEQ multiplex PCR; TCRdb holds only in-frame clones, not every one. The sample has 650,000 to 800,000 clones; approximately 90% are singletons. Sequenced input: peripheral blood. Every receptor here comes from a woman younger than 30 with acute or convalescent COVID-19. Each CDR3 is given without its conserved first and last residue. The order of the fields is V gene, J gene, CDR3 length, D gene, clone size, CDR3 protein. D genes are given only for firm matches. For some rows the clone size is stated as once, few or many, or as a class when expanded; others skip it.

V: TRBV5-4; J: TRBJ2-2; length: 15; D: TRBD2; size: -; CDR3: ASSLEVGRGFGGELF
V: TRBV27; J: TRBJ1-4; length: 13; D: -; size: -; CDR3: ATGRDPLTDEKLF
V: TRBV7-2; J: TRBJ2-1; length: 12; D: TRBD2; size: -; CDR3: ASSLGLAGSRQF
V: TRBV6-5; J: TRBJ2-1; length: 12; D: TRBD1; size: -; CDR3: ASKGAGTYNEQF
V: TRBV29-1; J: TRBJ1-1; length: 11; D: -; size: -; CDR3: SVTLSSSFEAF
V: TRBV18; J: TRBJ2-1; length: 14; D: -; size: once; CDR3: ASSPFLQGTYNEQF
V: TRBV15; J: TRBJ1-6; length: 13; D: -; size: -; CDR3: ATSRSPTDNSPLH
V: TRBV29-1; J: TRBJ1-1; length: 12; D: -; size: once; CDR3: SVAQRQTNTEAF
V: TRBV4-1; J: TRBJ2-3; length: 15; D: TRBD2; size: -; CDR3: ASSQGGGGLLVNTQY
V: TRBV9; J: TRBJ2-7; length: 12; D: TRBD1; size: once; CDR3: ASSLGTGNYEQY
V: TRBV7-3; J: TRBJ2-2; length: 16; D: TRBD2; size: -; CDR3: ASSLRGGGTANTGELF
V: TRBV19; J: TRBJ1-2; length: 12; D: -; size: -; CDR3: ASSIVQYTYGYT
V: TRBV30; J: TRBJ1-5; length: 13; D: -; size: -; CDR3: AWSRGRRDNQPQH
V: TRBV19; J: TRBJ2-7; length: 13; D: TRBD1; size: -; CDR3: ASSIEGTGVDEQY
V: TRBV6-6; J: TRBJ2-7; length: 12; D: -; size: once; CDR3: ASSADILSYEQY
V: TRBV5-6; J: TRBJ1-1; length: 10; D: -; size: -; CDR3: ASSFSGFEAF
V: TRBV21-1; J: TRBJ2-2; length: 14; D: -; size: -; CDR3: ASSTVSGANTGELF
V: TRBV19; J: TRBJ1-1; length: 11; D: TRBD1; size: -; CDR3: ATQETGYTEAF
V: TRBV28; J: TRBJ1-6; length: 15; D: -; size: -; CDR3: ASSSPIGSSYNSPLH
V: TRBV19; J: TRBJ1-2; length: 12; D: TRBD1; size: -; CDR3: ASSIKGGSYGYT
V: TRBV25-1; J: TRBJ1-1; length: 12; D: -; size: -; CDR3: ASTPRESITEAF
V: TRBV11-3; J: TRBJ2-2; length: 12; D: TRBD1; size: -; CDR3: ASRKQGSTGELF
V: TRBV2; J: TRBJ1-1; length: 12; D: TRBD1; size: -; CDR3: ASSESGRGPEAF
V: TRBV7-3; J: TRBJ1-1; length: 11; D: -; size: -; CDR3: ASSRGRGAEAF
V: TRBV30; J: TRBJ1-2; length: 11; D: TRBD1; size: -; CDR3: AWSGQGAPGYT
V: TRBV21-1; J: TRBJ1-1; length: 11; D: -; size: -; CDR3: ASRAGGGTEAF
V: TRBV19; J: TRBJ1-3; length: 14; D: -; size: -; CDR3: ASIRRQGTAGNTIY
V: TRBV15; J: TRBJ2-7; length: 10; D: TRBD2; size: -; CDR3: ATSRVGGGQY
V: TRBV7-3; J: TRBJ2-1; length: 13; D: TRBD2; size: -; CDR3: ASSFGSGGAYEQF
V: TRBV30; J: TRBJ1-1; length: 12; D: TRBD1; size: few; CDR3: AWSDRAIGTEAF
V: TRBV21-1; J: TRBJ1-1; length: 10; D: -; size: -; CDR3: ASSNTGGGAF
V: TRBV5-1; J: TRBJ1-2; length: 10; D: TRBD1; size: -; CDR3: ASRGQGYGYT
V: TRBV30; J: TRBJ1-5; length: 13; D: -; size: -; CDR3: AWSEGQYSNQPQH
V: TRBV24-1; J: TRBJ1-1; length: 13; D: -; size: -; CDR3: ATSGPGSQNTEAF
V: TRBV3-1/TRBV3-2; J: TRBJ1-6; length: 13; D: TRBD1; size: -; CDR3: ASSQIQGVNSPLH
V: TRBV6-2/TRBV6-3; J: TRBJ1-5; length: 10; D: -; size: -; CDR3: ASSWAGMPQH
V: TRBV9; J: TRBJ1-1; length: 15; D: -; size: -; CDR3: ASSVVPTGSMNTEAF
V: TRBV9; J: TRBJ1-5; length: 11; D: -; size: -; CDR3: ASSLTVNQPQH
V: TRBV4-1; J: TRBJ2-7; length: 15; D: TRBD1; size: -; CDR3: ASSQDNNRGQFYEQY
V: TRBV6-5; J: TRBJ1-1; length: 14; D: TRBD1; size: -; CDR3: ASSFTNRGPDTEAF
V: TRBV6-4; J: TRBJ1-1; length: 12; D: -; size: -; CDR3: ASSAQAQNTEAF
V: TRBV10-3; J: TRBJ1-2; length: 11; D: TRBD1; size: -; CDR3: AIRLDRAGGYT
V: TRBV5-1; J: TRBJ2-1; length: 13; D: TRBD1; size: -; CDR3: ASSLEQGGYNEQF
V: TRBV7-2; J: TRBJ2-7; length: 13; D: TRBD1; size: -; CDR3: ASSSTGFSPYEQY
V: TRBV27; J: TRBJ2-2; length: 11; D: TRBD2; size: -; CDR3: ASGGVFTGELF
V: TRBV6-5; J: TRBJ1-2; length: 12; D: -; size: -; CDR3: ASTPRVGNYGYT
V: TRBV7-3; J: TRBJ2-1; length: 13; D: TRBD2; size: -; CDR3: ASSISGGHYNEQF
V: TRBV7-2; J: TRBJ2-5; length: 10; D: -; size: once; CDR3: ASSTLGQTQY